These T cell receptor beta chains were read from a single sample in a study of shared clonotypes between healthy human individuals. Profiling relied on immunoSEQ multiplex PCR, and the TCRdb table lists in-frame clones only, not all of them. This sample has about half a million clones; around 79% occur once, and the top ten carry 13%. Sequencing was performed on PBMCs. All receptors derive from a woman aged 40 to 49 in good health. Some clones in this sample may be carry-over from other donors' samples. The CDR3 runs from the conserved cysteine through the conserved F or W. Each record gives: CDR3 length, J gene, D gene, V gene, clone size, CDR3 protein, CDR3 DNA. The D gene is left open where the match is weak. Only some rows state a clone size, as once, few, many or a class for expanded clones.

>13|TRBJ1-1|NA|TRBV11-2|NA
CASSSADYTEAFF
TGTGCCAGCAGCTCCGCTGACTACACTGAAGCTTTCTTT
>14|TRBJ2-1|NA|TRBV19|NA
CASRGLGGPNEQFF
TGTGCCAGTAGGGGACTGGGGGGCCCTAATGAGCAGTTCTTC
>14|TRBJ2-3|NA|TRBV9|few
CASSVDGSTDTQYF
TGTGCCAGCAGCGTAGACGGTAGCACAGATACGCAGTATTTT
>15|TRBJ1-1|NA|TRBV11-2|NA
CASTQSNRVNTEAFF
TGTGCCAGCACTCAATCCAACAGGGTGAACACTGAAGCTTTCTTT
>16|TRBJ2-3|TRBD2|TRBV18|NA
CASSPAASGRTDTQYF
TGTGCCAGCTCACCAGCGGCTAGCGGGAGAACAGATACGCAGTATTTT
>15|TRBJ1-2|TRBD1|TRBV18|NA
CASSPPVRTGSGYTF
TGTGCCAGCTCACCACCGGTGAGGACAGGGTCCGGCTACACCTTC
>14|TRBJ2-7|TRBD1|TRBV6-4|NA
CASSRTGADYEQYF
TGTGCCAGCAGCCGGACAGGGGCTGACTACGAGCAGTACTTC
>13|TRBJ2-7|TRBD2|TRBV30|NA
CAWSSSGNREQYF
TGTGCCTGGAGTTCCAGCGGGAATAGAGAGCAGTACTTC
>13|TRBJ2-1|NA|TRBV11-2|few
CASSLVLHNEQFF
TGTGCCAGCAGCTTAGTACTCCACAATGAGCAGTTCTTC
>14|TRBJ2-7|TRBD2|TRBV7-8|NA
CASSPREGSYEQYF
TGTGCCAGCAGCCCCCGGGAGGGGTCTTACGAGCAGTACTTC
>14|TRBJ2-7|TRBD1|TRBV19|once
CASSIGQGRYEQYF
TGTGCCAGTAGTATAGGACAGGGGCGGTACGAGCAGTACTTC
>14|TRBJ1-4|TRBD1|TRBV28|NA
CASSVGTGGEKLFF
TGTGCCAGCAGTGTGGGGACAGGGGGAGAAAAACTGTTTTTT
>15|TRBJ1-5|NA|TRBV5-1|NA
CASSPEGDGDQPQHF
TGCGCCAGCAGCCCTGAAGGGGACGGGGATCAGCCCCAGCATTTT
>14|TRBJ1-2|NA|TRBV27|NA
CASSSIRENYGYTF
TGTGCCAGCAGTTCTATCAGGGAGAACTATGGCTACACCTTC
>12|TRBJ2-7|NA|TRBV7-2|NA
CASSLSVGEQYF
TGTGCCAGCAGCTTAAGTGTGGGTGAGCAGTACTTC
>15|TRBJ2-1|TRBD2|TRBV9|NA
CASSVGLAAYNEQFF
TGTGCCAGCAGCGTAGGACTAGCGGCTTACAATGAGCAGTTCTTC
>18|TRBJ2-7|TRBD2|TRBV4-1|NA
CASSLKGLAGEVWYEQYF
TGCGCCAGCAGCCTAAAGGGACTAGCGGGAGAAGTATGGTACGAGCAGTACTTC
>14|TRBJ1-2|TRBD1|TRBV28|few
CASLQGQVDYGYTF
TGTGCCAGCCTACAGGGACAGGTGGACTATGGCTACACCTTC
>15|TRBJ2-5|TRBD2|TRBV6-6|NA
CASSSGLAGEETQYF
TGTGCCAGCAGTTCGGGACTAGCGGGAGAAGAGACCCAGTACTTC
>17|TRBJ2-7|TRBD1|TRBV19|NA
CASSIGQGAMGSYEQYF
TGTGCCAGTAGTATAGGACAGGGGGCTATGGGATCCTACGAGCAGTACTTC
>15|TRBJ2-2|NA|TRBV2|NA
CASSVLGVGAGELFF
TGTGCCAGCAGTGTTTTGGGGGTAGGGGCCGGGGAGCTGTTTTTT
>17|TRBJ2-7|NA|TRBV2|NA
CASSEGPLNGSGNEQYF
TGTGCCAGCAGTGAGGGACCCTTGAACGGGAGTGGGAACGAGCAGTACTTC
>15|TRBJ1-5|NA|TRBV29-1|NA
CSVAWTHDSNQPQHF
TGCAGCGTTGCTTGGACACACGATAGCAATCAGCCCCAGCATTTT
>15|TRBJ2-5|NA|TRBV28|NA
CASSLTGFGGETQYF
TGTGCCAGCAGCCTGACAGGGTTTGGGGGGGAGACCCAGTACTTC
>20|TRBJ2-1|TRBD2|TRBV7-3|NA
CASSREGPAGGGRGYNEQFF
TGTGCCAGCAGTAGAGAGGGGCCAGCGGGAGGTGGCCGTGGGTACAATGAGCAGTTCTTC
>13|TRBJ2-1|TRBD2|TRBV6-4|few
CASSPGTTIEQFF
TGTGCCAGCAGTCCCGGGACTACCATTGAGCAGTTCTTC
>16|TRBJ2-1|NA|TRBV4-3|NA
CASSQVGLTTYNEQFF
TGCGCCAGCAGCCAAGTAGGACTAACCACTTACAATGAGCAGTTCTTC
>15|TRBJ1-1|NA|TRBV4-1|many
CASSPPGRANTEAFF
TGCGCCAGCAGCCCCCCGGGGAGGGCGAACACTGAAGCTTTCTTT
>14|TRBJ2-7|NA|TRBV7-9|NA
CASSFWGVTGEQYF
TGTGCCAGCAGCTTCTGGGGGGTAACGGGTGAGCAGTACTTC
>14|TRBJ2-2|TRBD2|TRBV19|NA
CARRGTSVAGELFF
TGTGCAAGACGCGGGACTAGCGTAGCGGGGGAGCTGTTTTTT
>16|TRBJ2-1|TRBD1|TRBV7-9|NA
CASSPRTGSPYNEQFF
TGTGCCAGCAGCCCGAGGACAGGGTCCCCCTACAATGAGCAGTTCTTC
>15|TRBJ2-1|TRBD2|TRBV11-2|once
CASSFWGKLANEQFF
TGTGCCAGCAGCTTTTGGGGGAAACTAGCGAATGAGCAGTTCTTC
>15|TRBJ2-7|TRBD1|TRBV27|NA
CASSLGTGLSYEQYF
TGTGCCAGCAGTTTGGGGACAGGTCTCTCCTACGAGCAGTACTTC
>15|TRBJ2-1|NA|TRBV27|NA
CASSPLAAGYNEQFF
TGTGCCAGCAGTCCACTAGCAGCCGGATACAATGAGCAGTTCTTC
>15|TRBJ1-4|NA|TRBV6-1|NA
CASSELRLSAEKLFF
TGTGCCAGCAGTGAATTGAGGCTGAGCGCTGAAAAACTGTTTTTT
>13|TRBJ1-3|TRBD1|TRBV7-9|few
CASSPGQRNTIYF
TGTGCCAGCAGCCCGGGACAGCGAAACACCATATATTTT